The clone carrying this T cell receptor (beta chain) appeared many times. The antigen is not known. Here immunoSEQ multiplex PCR was the method, and the copy in TCRdb shows in-frame clones only, minus some. The sample offers roughly 35,000 clones and no singletons, the top ten holding 1.2%. This related bone marrow graft donor gave peripheral blood on the day of marrow donation. This sample is drawn from a study of T cells after posttransplantation cyclophosphamide. General study findings and limits: TRB clonality was highly associated with recipient CMV seropositivity and reactivation. Tissue-infiltrating T cells from skin or gut overlapped little with blood T cells. Donor-recipient repertoire similarity was low at 1-2 months, rising over year one.

Looked up from germline, CDR1 is MNHEY and CDR2 is SVGAGI. The V gene lost 4 bases and the J gene lost 4 bases, with 11 bases spanning the gap. This CDR3 region has 13 residues. Input material: PBMCs. The TCR sequence derives from a girl aged 5-17 years in good health, CMV-negative, and a related stem cell transplant donor. The V call is TRBV6-5, the J call TRBJ2-7; D is possibly TRBD2 (5 bases). The chain's CDR3 is CASSWGRGYEQYF. DNA for the CDR3: TGTGCCAGCAGTTGGGGTCGCGGGTACGAGCAGTACTTC.